This is a list of T cell receptor beta chains from one sample in a study of blood T cells in healthy people across ages. MiXCR was run by TCRdb on the 5' RACE reads, yielding one entry per CDR3 protein. Of about 1.6 million distinct CDR3 sequences detected, roughly 32% appear once; the ten largest clones hold around 11%. Sequencing used blood. Receptors were obtained from a woman in her twenties or thirties in good health. Both conserved end residues are part of each CDR3. The order of the fields is clone size, V gene, D gene, J gene, CDR3 protein, CDR3 DNA. A D gene is named only where the DNA matches it firmly. Size tells how often a clone was seen (once, few, many) or the class of an expanded clone, and some rows leave it out.

>NA|TRBV30|NA|TRBJ2-7
CAWASIYEQYF
TGTGCCTGGGCTAGCATCTACGAGCAGTACTTC
>few|TRBV4-2|TRBD2|TRBJ2-3
CASSQDLAGGADTQYF
TGTGCCAGCAGCCAAGACCTAGCGGGGGGGGCAGATACGCAGTATTTT
>NA|TRBV2|TRBD1|TRBJ2-1
CASSFIGDRGIEQFF
TGTGCCAGCAGTTTCATCGGGGACAGGGGGATTGAGCAGTTCTTC
>NA|TRBV6-1|TRBD2|TRBJ2-7
CASSERTSGAQFAYEQYF
TGTGCCAGCAGTGAAAGGACTAGCGGGGCCCAATTCGCCTACGAGCAGTACTTC
>NA|TRBV5-1|TRBD1|TRBJ1-2
CASSDRGGAGYGYTF
TGCGCCAGCAGCGACAGGGGGGGCGCCGGATATGGCTACACCTTC
>NA|TRBV27|NA|TRBJ2-7
CATKTFYEQYF
TGTGCCACCAAGACCTTCTACGAGCAGTACTTC
>few|TRBV28|NA|TRBJ1-1
CASSAPGAGRGTEAFF
TGTGCCAGCAGTGCTCCAGGGGCAGGCCGTGGGACTGAAGCTTTCTTT
>NA|TRBV5-1|NA|TRBJ1-5
CASRGGGGSNQPQHF
TGCGCCAGCAGAGGCGGCGGGGGTAGCAATCAGCCCCAGCATTTT
>NA|TRBV6-1|NA|TRBJ2-7
CASSPTQVYSSYEQYF
TGTGCCAGCAGTCCCACGCAGGTATACAGCTCCTACGAGCAGTACTTC
>many|TRBV20-1|NA|TRBJ2-7
CSAREGQIDEQYF
TGCAGTGCTAGGGAGGGACAGATCGACGAGCAGTACTTC
>few|TRBV27|NA|TRBJ1-5
CASSLLGDAQPQHF
TGTGCCAGCAGTTTGCTTGGAGACGCTCAGCCCCAGCATTTT
>NA|TRBV27|TRBD2|TRBJ2-5
CASSPRVAGGTPQETQYF
TGTGCCAGCAGTCCCCGGGTAGCGGGAGGCACGCCACAAGAGACCCAGTACTTC
>once|TRBV20-1|NA|TRBJ1-1
CSAPSGLSNTEAFF
TGCAGTGCCCCTTCGGGACTCTCGAACACTGAAGCTTTCTTT
>NA|TRBV5-4|NA|TRBJ2-6
CASSLGSGRGQTYSGANVLTF
TGTGCCAGCAGCTTGGGTAGTGGGAGGGGACAGACCTACTCTGGGGCCAACGTCCTGACTTTC
>few|TRBV24-1|NA|TRBJ2-1
CATSVGTVYNEQFF
TGTGCCACCAGTGTGGGGACCGTCTACAATGAGCAGTTCTTC
>NA|TRBV20-1|TRBD1|TRBJ2-1
CSARGTGDLNEQFF
TGCAGTGCTCGCGGGACAGGGGATCTCAATGAGCAGTTCTTC
>once|TRBV27|TRBD2|TRBJ2-7
CASSPLGAGVNEQYF
TGTGCCAGCAGCCCGCTGGGAGCGGGAGTGAATGAGCAGTACTTC
>once|TRBV7-9|NA|TRBJ2-5
CASSQPEQQETQYF
TGTGCCAGCAGCCAGCCCGAACAGCAAGAGACCCAGTACTTC
>few|TRBV20-1|NA|TRBJ2-7
CSAPLAPPYEQYF
TGCAGTGCTCCACTAGCCCCCCCCTACGAGCAGTACTTC
>NA|TRBV4-2|TRBD1|TRBJ2-1
CASSQDMGQAYNEQFF
TGTGCCAGCAGCCAAGATATGGGACAGGCCTACAATGAGCAGTTCTTC
>few|TRBV9|NA|TRBJ2-2
CASSTPGRTGELFF
TGTGCCAGCAGCACTCCGGGAAGGACCGGGGAGCTGTTTTTT
>NA|TRBV29-1|NA|TRBJ2-6
CSVARGGGANVLTF
TGCAGCGTTGCCAGGGGAGGAGGGGCCAACGTCCTGACTTTC
>NA|TRBV19|NA|TRBJ1-6
CASSIQGLNSPLHF
TGTGCCAGTAGTATTCAGGGTCTTAATTCACCCCTCCACTTT
>NA|TRBV2|NA|TRBJ2-1
CASSELPSGEQFF
TGTGCCAGCAGTGAACTCCCCTCGGGTGAGCAGTTCTTC
>many|TRBV29-1|NA|TRBJ2-1
CSVEPTASYNEQFF
TGCAGCGTTGAGCCGACAGCCTCCTACAATGAGCAGTTCTTC
>NA|TRBV10-2|NA|TRBJ1-4
CASSETGGFYEKLFF
TGCGCCAGCAGTGAGACCGGGGGATTCTATGAAAAACTGTTTTTT
>NA|TRBV2|NA|TRBJ2-5
CASSEALWETQYF
TGTGCCAGCAGTGAAGCGCTTTGGGAGACCCAGTACTTC
>NA|TRBV15|TRBD1|TRBJ2-7
CATSFGQGGYEQYF
TGTGCCACCAGCTTCGGACAGGGAGGCTACGAGCAGTACTTC
>NA|TRBV10-3|NA|TRBJ1-2
CAISGTPDDYTF
TGTGCCATCAGCGGGACACCTGATGACTACACCTTC
>NA|TRBV2|TRBD2|TRBJ2-5
CASSSGGRGGETQYF
TGTGCCAGCAGTAGCGGGGGGCGCGGTGGAGAGACCCAGTACTTC
>few|TRBV29-1|TRBD2|TRBJ2-1
CSVAGTTRYNEQFF
TGCAGCGTTGCCGGGACTACCCGATACAATGAGCAGTTCTTC
>NA|TRBV7-9|NA|TRBJ2-5
CASSSPGFSPYKQYF
TGTGCCAGCAGCTCACCGGGATTCTCGCCCTACAAGCAGTACTTC
>NA|TRBV3-1|NA|TRBJ1-6
CASMRVEGPLHF
TGTGCCAGCATGAGGGTTGAGGGCCCCCTCCACTTT
>many|TRBV5-5|NA|TRBJ2-7
CASSLEWSSYEQYF
TGTGCCAGCAGCTTGGAGTGGAGCTCCTACGAGCAGTACTTC
>NA|TRBV20-1|TRBD1|TRBJ2-3
CSVDRGLTDTQYF
TGCAGTGTTGACAGGGGGCTAACAGATACGCAGTATTTT
>NA|TRBV15|NA|TRBJ2-3
CATSAAHREYADTQYF
TGTGCCACCAGCGCAGCCCACCGGGAGTACGCAGATACGCAGTATTTT
>NA|TRBV12-3/TRBV12-4|NA|TRBJ2-5
CASRGLGAETQYF
TGTGCCAGTCGGGGGTTAGGGGCAGAGACCCAGTACTTC
>NA|TRBV7-2|NA|TRBJ2-1
CASSSVVGSYNEQFF
TGTGCCAGCAGCTCAGTGGTTGGCTCCTACAATGAGCAGTTCTTC
>NA|TRBV20-1|TRBD1|TRBJ1-5
CSARQGWGQPQHF
TGCAGTGCCAGACAGGGATGGGGTCAGCCCCAGCATTTT
>NA|TRBV5-4|NA|TRBJ1-2
CASSFPTENYGYTF
TGTGCCAGCAGCTTCCCCACTGAGAACTATGGCTACACCTTC
>NA|TRBV6-1|NA|TRBJ2-1
CASSSSVYNEQFF
TGTGCCAGCAGCTCTAGCGTTTACAATGAGCAGTTCTTC
>few|TRBV20-1|NA|TRBJ2-3
CSAPRLSPHTDTRYF
TGCAGTGCCCCCCGACTTAGTCCCCACACAGATACGCGGTATTTT
>NA|TRBV4-2|NA|TRBJ1-2
CASSQDTFAYGYTF
TGTGCCAGCAGCCAAGATACGTTCGCCTATGGCTACACCTTC
>NA|TRBV27|NA|TRBJ1-6
CASSKGLSSYNSPLHF
TGTGCCAGCAGTAAAGGACTCAGCTCCTATAATTCACCCCTCCACTTT
>many|TRBV27|TRBD1|TRBJ1-2
CASSSGGSGYTF
TGTGCCAGCAGTTCAGGGGGTTCTGGCTACACCTTC
>NA|TRBV7-2|NA|TRBJ1-1
CASSTDQGRMDTEAFF
TGTGCCAGCAGCACCGATCAGGGGAGGATGGACACTGAAGCTTTCTTT
>NA|TRBV20-1|NA|TRBJ1-2
CSVRRGTDYGYTF
TGCAGTGTTAGGCGGGGAACCGACTATGGCTACACCTTC
>once|TRBV3-1|NA|TRBJ1-2
CASSQAYSRGNYGCTF
TGTGCCAGCAGCCAAGCGTACAGCCGTGGCAACTATGGCTGCACCTTC
>NA|TRBV6-2/TRBV6-3|NA|TRBJ1-5
CASRGQSNQPQHF
TGTGCCAGCAGAGGACAAAGCAATCAGCCCCAGCATTTT
>few|TRBV27|TRBD1|TRBJ1-6
CASSRDREYYSPLHF
TGTGCCAGCAGTCGGGACAGGGAGTACTATTCACCCCTCCACTTT
>NA|TRBV3-1|TRBD2|TRBJ2-5
CASSPRGVSSGGLETQYF
TGTGCCAGCAGCCCTAGGGGAGTCTCTAGCGGGGGGTTAGAGACCCAGTACTTC
>few|TRBV29-1|TRBD2|TRBJ2-1
CSVEGLTVQRGAYNEQFF
TGCAGCGTTGAAGGGCTCACCGTCCAGCGGGGGGCATACAATGAGCAGTTCTTC
>NA|TRBV7-9|TRBD2|TRBJ2-1
CASSSVAGGPDNEQFF
TGTGCCAGCAGCTCAGTAGCGGGAGGGCCCGACAATGAGCAGTTCTTC
>NA|TRBV20-1|TRBD2|TRBJ2-3
CSARDSGGRADTQYF
TGCAGTGCTAGAGATTCGGGAGGACGGGCAGATACGCAGTATTTT
>NA|TRBV5-1|NA|TRBJ2-3
CASSPLSSSTDTQYF
TGCGCCAGCAGCCCCCTTAGCAGTAGCACAGATACGCAGTATTTT